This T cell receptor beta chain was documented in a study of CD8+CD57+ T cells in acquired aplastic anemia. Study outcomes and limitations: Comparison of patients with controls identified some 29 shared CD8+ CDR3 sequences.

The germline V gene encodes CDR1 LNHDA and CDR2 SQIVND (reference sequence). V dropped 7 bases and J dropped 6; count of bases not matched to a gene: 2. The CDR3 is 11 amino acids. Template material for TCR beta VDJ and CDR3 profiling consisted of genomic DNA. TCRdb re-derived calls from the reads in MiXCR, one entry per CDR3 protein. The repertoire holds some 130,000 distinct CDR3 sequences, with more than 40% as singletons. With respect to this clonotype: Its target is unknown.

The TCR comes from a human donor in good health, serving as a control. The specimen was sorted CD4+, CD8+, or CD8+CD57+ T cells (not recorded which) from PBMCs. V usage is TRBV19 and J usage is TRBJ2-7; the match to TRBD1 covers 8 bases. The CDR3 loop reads CASTGTGEQYF. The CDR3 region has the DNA TGTGCCAGTACCGGGACAGGCGAGCAGTACTTC.